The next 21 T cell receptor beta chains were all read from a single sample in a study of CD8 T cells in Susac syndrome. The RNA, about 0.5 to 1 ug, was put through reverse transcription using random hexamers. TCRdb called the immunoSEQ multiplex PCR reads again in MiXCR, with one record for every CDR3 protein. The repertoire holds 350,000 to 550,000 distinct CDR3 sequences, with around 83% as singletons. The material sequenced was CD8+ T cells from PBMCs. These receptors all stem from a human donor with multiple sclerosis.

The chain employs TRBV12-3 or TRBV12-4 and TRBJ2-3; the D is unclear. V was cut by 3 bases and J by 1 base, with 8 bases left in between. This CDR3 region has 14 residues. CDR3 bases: TGTGCCAGCAGTTTGCCGGCTGGCACAGATACGCAGTATTTT. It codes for CASSLPAGTDTQYF.

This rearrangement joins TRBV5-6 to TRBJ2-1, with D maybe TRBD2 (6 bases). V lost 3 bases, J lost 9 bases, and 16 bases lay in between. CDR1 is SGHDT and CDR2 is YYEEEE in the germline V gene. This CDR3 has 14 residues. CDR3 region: CASSSGGTPGEQFF. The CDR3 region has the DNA TGTGCCAGCAGCTCTGGCGGGACCCCAGGTGAGCAGTTCTTC. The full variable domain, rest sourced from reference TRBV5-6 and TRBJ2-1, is DAGVTQSPTHLIKTRGQQVTLRCSPKSGHDTVSWYQQALGQGPQFIFQYYEEEERQRGNFPDRFSGHQFPNYSSELNVNALLLGDSALYLCASSSGGTPGEQFFGPGTRLTVL.

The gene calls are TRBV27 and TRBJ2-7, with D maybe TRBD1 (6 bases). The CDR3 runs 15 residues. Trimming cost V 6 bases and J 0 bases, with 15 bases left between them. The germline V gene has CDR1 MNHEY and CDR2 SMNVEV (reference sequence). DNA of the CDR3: TGTGCCAGCAGACTAGGTGGACAGTCCTCCTACGAGCAGTACTTC. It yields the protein CASRLGGQSSYEQYF.

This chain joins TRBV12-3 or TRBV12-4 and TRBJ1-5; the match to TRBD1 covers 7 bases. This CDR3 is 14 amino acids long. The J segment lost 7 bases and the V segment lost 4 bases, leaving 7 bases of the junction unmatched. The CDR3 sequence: CASSSQSGGQPQHF. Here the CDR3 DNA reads TGTGCCAGCAGTTCCCAGTCAGGGGGACAGCCCCAGCATTTT.

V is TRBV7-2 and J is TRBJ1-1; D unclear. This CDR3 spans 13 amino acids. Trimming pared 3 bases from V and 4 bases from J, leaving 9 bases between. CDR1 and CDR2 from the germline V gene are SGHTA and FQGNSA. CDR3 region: CASSFYYGTEAFF. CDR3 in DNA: TGTGCCAGCAGCTTTTACTACGGCACTGAAGCTTTCTTT.

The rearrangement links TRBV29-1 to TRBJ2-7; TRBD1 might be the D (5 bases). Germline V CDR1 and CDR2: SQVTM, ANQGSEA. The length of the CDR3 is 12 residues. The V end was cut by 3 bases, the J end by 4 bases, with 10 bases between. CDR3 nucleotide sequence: TGCAGCGTTGAGGCAGGGTCTTACGAGCAGTACTTC. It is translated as CSVEAGSYEQYF.

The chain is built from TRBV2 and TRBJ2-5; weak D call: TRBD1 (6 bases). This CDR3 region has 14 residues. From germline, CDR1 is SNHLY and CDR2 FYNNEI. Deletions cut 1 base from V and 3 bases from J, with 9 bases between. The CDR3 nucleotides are TGTGCCAGCAGTGAAGGGTACAGGGAAGAGACCCAGTACTTC. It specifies CASSEGYREETQYF. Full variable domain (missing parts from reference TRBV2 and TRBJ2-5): EPEVTQTPSHQVTQMGQEVILRCVPISNHLYFYWYRQILGQKVEFLVSFYNNEISEKSEIFDDQFSVERPDGSNFTLKIRSTKLEDSAMYFCASSEGYREETQYFGPGTRLLVL.

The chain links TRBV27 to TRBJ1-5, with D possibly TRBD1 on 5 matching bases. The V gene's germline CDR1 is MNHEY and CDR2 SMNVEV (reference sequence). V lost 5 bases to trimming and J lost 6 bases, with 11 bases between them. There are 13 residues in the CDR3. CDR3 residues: CASSHRGGQPQHF. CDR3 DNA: TGTGCCAGCAGTCACCGGGGCGGTCAGCCCCAGCATTTT.

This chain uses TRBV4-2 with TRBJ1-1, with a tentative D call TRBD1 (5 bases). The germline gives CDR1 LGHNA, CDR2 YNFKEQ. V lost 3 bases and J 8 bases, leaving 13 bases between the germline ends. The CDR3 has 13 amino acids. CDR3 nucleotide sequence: TGTGCCAGCAGCCACCTCCCCGGGGGGGAAGCTTTCTTT. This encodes CASSHLPGGEAFF.

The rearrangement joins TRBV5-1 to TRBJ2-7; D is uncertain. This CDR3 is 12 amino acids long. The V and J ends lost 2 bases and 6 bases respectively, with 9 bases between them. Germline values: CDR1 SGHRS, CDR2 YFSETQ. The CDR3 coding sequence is TGCGCCAGCAGCTTTTCAGTGGGCGAGCAGTACTTC. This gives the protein CASSFSVGEQYF. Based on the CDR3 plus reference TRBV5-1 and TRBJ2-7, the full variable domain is KAGVTQTPRYLIKTRGQQVTLSCSPISGHRSVSWYQQTPGQGLQFLFEYFSETQRNKGNFPGRFSGRQFSNSRSEMNVSTLELGDSALYLCASSFSVGEQYFGPGTRLTVT.

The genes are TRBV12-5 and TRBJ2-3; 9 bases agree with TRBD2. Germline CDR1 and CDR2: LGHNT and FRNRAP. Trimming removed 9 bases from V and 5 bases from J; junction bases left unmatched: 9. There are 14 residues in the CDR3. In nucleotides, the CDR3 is TGTGCTAGCCATAGTACTAGCGGGTTAGATACGCAGTATTTT. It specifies CASHSTSGLDTQYF.

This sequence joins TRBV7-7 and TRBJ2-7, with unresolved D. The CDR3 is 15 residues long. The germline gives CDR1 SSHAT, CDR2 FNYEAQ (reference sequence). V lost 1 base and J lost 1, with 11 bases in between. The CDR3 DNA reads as TGTGCCAGCAGCTTAGGGAAGGGTGAGTCCTACGAGCAGTACTTC. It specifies CASSLGKGESYEQYF.

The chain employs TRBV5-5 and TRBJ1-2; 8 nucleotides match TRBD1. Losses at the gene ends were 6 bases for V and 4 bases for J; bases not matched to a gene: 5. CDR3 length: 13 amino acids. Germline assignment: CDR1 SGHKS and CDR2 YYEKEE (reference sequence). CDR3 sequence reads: CASTGGSGYGYTF. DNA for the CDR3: TGTGCCAGCACAGGGGGCTCGGGCTATGGCTACACCTTC. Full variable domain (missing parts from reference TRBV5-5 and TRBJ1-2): DAGVTQSPTHLIKTRGQQVTLRCSPISGHKSVSWYQQVLGQGPQFIFQYYEKEERGRGNFPDRFSARQFPNYSSELNVNALLLGDSALYLCASTGGSGYGYTFGSGTRLTVV.

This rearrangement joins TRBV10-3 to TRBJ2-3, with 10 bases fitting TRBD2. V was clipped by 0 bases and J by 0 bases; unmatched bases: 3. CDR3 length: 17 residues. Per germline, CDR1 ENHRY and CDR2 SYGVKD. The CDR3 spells CAISESKAGGSTDTQYF. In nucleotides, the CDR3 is TGTGCCATCAGTGAGTCGAAAGCGGGAGGGAGCACAGATACGCAGTATTTT.

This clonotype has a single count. CDR3 bases: TGTGCCAGCAGAACCAGACGGCACCAAGAGACCCAGTACTTC. Its protein is CASRTRRHQETQYF. The chain employs TRBV28 and TRBJ2-5; D remains unclear. CDR3 size: 14 residues. Germline loops: CDR1 MDHEN, CDR2 SYDVKM. With 6 bases removed from V and 0 bases from J, the gap between germline ends came to 11 bases.

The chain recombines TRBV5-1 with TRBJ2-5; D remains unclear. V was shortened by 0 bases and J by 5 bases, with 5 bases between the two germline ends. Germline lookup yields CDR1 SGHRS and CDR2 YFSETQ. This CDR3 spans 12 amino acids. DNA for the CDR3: TGCGCCAGCAGCTTGGAAGCGGAGACCCAGTACTTC. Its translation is CASSLEAETQYF.

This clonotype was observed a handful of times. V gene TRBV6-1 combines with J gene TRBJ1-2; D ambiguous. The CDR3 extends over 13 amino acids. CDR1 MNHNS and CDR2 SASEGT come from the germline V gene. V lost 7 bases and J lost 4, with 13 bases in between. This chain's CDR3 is CASKSPGPYGYTF. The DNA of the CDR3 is TGTGCCAGCAAGAGCCCCGGTCCCTATGGCTACACCTTC.

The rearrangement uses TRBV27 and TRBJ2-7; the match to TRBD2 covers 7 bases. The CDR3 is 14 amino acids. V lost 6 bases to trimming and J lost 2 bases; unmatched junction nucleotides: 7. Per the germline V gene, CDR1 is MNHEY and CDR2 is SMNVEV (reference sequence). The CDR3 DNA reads TGTGCCAGCAGCGCGGGAGTTCGGACCTACGAGCAGTACTTC. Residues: CASSAGVRTYEQYF.

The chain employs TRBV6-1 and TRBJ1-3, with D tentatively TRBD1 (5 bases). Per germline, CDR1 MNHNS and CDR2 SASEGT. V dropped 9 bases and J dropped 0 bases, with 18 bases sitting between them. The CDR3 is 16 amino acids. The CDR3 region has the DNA TGTGCCAGTAGCCCGTGGGGGGGATTCTCTGGAAACACCATATATTTT. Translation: CASSPWGGFSGNTIYF.

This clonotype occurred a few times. CDR3 coding DNA: TGTGCCAGTAGTATCTCAGGACAGTCCTACGAGCAGTACTTC. Its translation: CASSISGQSYEQYF. V usage is TRBV19 and J usage is TRBJ2-7; a weak D match, TRBD1 (6 bases). Trimming removed 3 bases at V and 1 base at J, with 10 bases between. The CDR3 loop spans 14 amino acids. Germline-derived CDR1 and CDR2 are LNHDA and SQIVND (reference sequence).

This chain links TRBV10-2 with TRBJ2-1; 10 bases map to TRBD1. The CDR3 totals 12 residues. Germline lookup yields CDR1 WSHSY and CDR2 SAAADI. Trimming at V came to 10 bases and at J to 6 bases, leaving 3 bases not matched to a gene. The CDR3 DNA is TGCGCCATCCGGACAGGGGGCAATGAGCAGTTCTTC. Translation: CAIRTGGNEQFF.